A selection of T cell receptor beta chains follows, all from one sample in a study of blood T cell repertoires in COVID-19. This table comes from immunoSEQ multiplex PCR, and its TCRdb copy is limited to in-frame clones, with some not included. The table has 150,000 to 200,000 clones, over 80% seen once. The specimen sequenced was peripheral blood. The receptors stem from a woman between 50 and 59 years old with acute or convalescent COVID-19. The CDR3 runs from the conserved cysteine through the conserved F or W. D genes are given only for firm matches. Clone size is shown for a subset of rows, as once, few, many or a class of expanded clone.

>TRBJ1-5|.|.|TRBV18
TGTGCCAGCTCACCACAGGGGGGGCGCCAGCCCCAGCATTTT
CASSPQGGRQPQHF
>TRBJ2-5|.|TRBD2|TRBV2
TGTGCCAGCAGTACGACTAGCAGAGAGACCCAGTACTTC
CASSTTSRETQYF
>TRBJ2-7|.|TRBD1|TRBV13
TGTGCCAGCAGCCTAAACAGGGGTACCTACGAGCAGTACTTC
CASSLNRGTYEQYF
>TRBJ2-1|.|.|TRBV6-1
TGTGCCAGCAGTGAAGCCCCCGGTAATGAGCAGTTCTTC
CASSEAPGNEQFF
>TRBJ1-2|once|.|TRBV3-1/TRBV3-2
TGTGCCAGCAGCCCAGGGGTCGGGGGGCATTTTAACTATGGCTACACCTTC
CASSPGVGGHFNYGYTF
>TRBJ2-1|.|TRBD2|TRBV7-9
TGTGCCAGCAGCCCAGGACTTGGTAGCGGGGGGTTCGATGAGCAGTTCTTC
CASSPGLGSGGFDEQFF
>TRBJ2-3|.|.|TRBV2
TGTGCCGGGTCGGGACACACAGATACGCAGTATTTT
CAGSGHTDTQYF
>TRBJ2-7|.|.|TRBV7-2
TGTGCCAGCAGCTTAGGCAGGGCCTACGAGCAGTACTTC
CASSLGRAYEQYF
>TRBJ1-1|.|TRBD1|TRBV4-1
TGCGCCAGCAGCCAAGAAGGGGGACAGGGGAGACTTTGGGACACTGAAGCTTTCTTT
CASSQEGGQGRLWDTEAFF
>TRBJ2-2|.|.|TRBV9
TGTGCCAGCAGCGTAGAACATACCACCGGGGAGCTGTTTTTT
CASSVEHTTGELFF
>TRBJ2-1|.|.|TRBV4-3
TGCGCCAGCAGCCAAGATGGGCGACCAAACGAGCAGTTCTTC
CASSQDGRPNEQFF
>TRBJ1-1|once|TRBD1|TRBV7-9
TGTGCCAGCAGCTTATATCCCACAGGGGGGACTGAAGCTTTCTTT
CASSLYPTGGTEAFF
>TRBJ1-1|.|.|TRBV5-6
TGTGCCAGCAGCCTCGGACAGACCAACACTGAAGCTTTCTTT
CASSLGQTNTEAFF
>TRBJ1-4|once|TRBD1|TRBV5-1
TGCGCCAGCAGCAAAGGGGGACAGTCCGCAAATGAAAAACTGTTTTTT
CASSKGGQSANEKLFF
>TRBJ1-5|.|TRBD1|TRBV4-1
TGCGCCAGCAGCCACAGGGGGGAGGCTCAGCCCCAGCATTTT
CASSHRGEAQPQHF
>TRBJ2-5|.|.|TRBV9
TGTGCCAGCAGCGTAGGGGCAGCCCAAGAGACCCAGTACTTC
CASSVGAAQETQYF
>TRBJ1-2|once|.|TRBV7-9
TGTGCCAGCAGCTCCGCACAGAACTATGGCTACACCTTC
CASSSAQNYGYTF
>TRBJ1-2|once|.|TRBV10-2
TGCGCCAGCAGTGAGCCCCCGGGAAGCTATGGCTACACCTTC
CASSEPPGSYGYTF
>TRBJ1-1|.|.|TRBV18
TGTGCCAGCTCCAATACAGGGCCTGAAGCTTTCTTT
CASSNTGPEAFF
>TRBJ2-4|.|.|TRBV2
TGTGCCAGCAGTACCCCGGCCAGGGTAGGTGGTGAAAACATTCAGTACTTC
CASSTPARVGGENIQYF
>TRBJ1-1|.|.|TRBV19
TGTGCCAGTAGTGTTTCCCAGGTTAACACTGAAGCTTTCTTT
CASSVSQVNTEAFF
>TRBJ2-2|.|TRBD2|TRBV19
TGTGCCAGTATAGGACTAGCGGGAAGCACCGGGGAGCTGTTTTTT
CASIGLAGSTGELFF
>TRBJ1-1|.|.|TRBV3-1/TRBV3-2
TGTGCCAGCAGCCGCCAGGGAATGGGAGCTTTCTTT
CASSRQGMGAFF
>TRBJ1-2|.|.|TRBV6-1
TGTGCCAGCAGTGAAAGAGAGAACTATGGCTACACCTTC
CASSERENYGYTF
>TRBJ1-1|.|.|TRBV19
TGTGCCAGTAGTGAGGGTAGATTGGGCGATGAAGCTTTCTTT
CASSEGRLGDEAFF
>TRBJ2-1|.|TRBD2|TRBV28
TGTGCCAGCAGCACACTAGCGGGAGGGCCTGGTGAGCAGTTCTTC
CASSTLAGGPGEQFF
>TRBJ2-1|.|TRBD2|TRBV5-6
TGTGCCAGCAGCTTAAAACTAGCGGTCAGATATTCCTACAATGAGCAGTTCTTC
CASSLKLAVRYSYNEQFF
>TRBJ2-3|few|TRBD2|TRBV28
TGTGCCAGCACTCCCCCCCGCGGGGGGCAGTATTTT
CASTPPRGGQYF
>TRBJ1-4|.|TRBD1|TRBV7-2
TGTGCCAGCAGCCTTGGACAGGGGGGAGGAAAACTGTTTTTT
CASSLGQGGGKLFF
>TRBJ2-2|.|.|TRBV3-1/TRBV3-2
TGTGCCAGCAGCTCGTTCGGGGGGCGCAATAACGGGGAGCTGTTTTTT
CASSSFGGRNNGELFF
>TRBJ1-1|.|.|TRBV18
TGTGCCAGCTCACCAGAAAATAAGGGCCAGGGTAGGGCTGAAGCTTTCTTT
CASSPENKGQGRAEAFF
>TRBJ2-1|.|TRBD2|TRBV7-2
TGTGCCAGCAGCTTAGCTGGACTAGCGGCCCCCAATGAGCAGTTCTTC
CASSLAGLAAPNEQFF
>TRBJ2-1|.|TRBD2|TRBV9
TGTGCCAGCAGCGTGGTAGCGGGAGATCAAAATGAGCAGTTCTTC
CASSVVAGDQNEQFF
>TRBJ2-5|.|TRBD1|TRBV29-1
TGCAGCGGCCGACAGGGGACAGGCCAAGAGACCCAGTACTTC
CSGRQGTGQETQYF
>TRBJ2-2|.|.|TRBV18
TGTGCCAGCTCACCAAATCCGACGTTAGCTAGGGAGCTGTTTTTT
CASSPNPTLARELFF
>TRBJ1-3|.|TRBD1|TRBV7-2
TGTGCCAGCAGCTTAGCCGGGACAGGGGTTGGAAACACCATATATTTT
CASSLAGTGVGNTIYF
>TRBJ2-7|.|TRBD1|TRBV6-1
TGTGCCAGCAGTGAAGGGACAGGGGCTTGGGAGCAGTACTTC
CASSEGTGAWEQYF
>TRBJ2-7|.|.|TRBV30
TGTGCCTGGAGCGTCGGCGGGGCCTACGAGCAGTACTTC
CAWSVGGAYEQYF
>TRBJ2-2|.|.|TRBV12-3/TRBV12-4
TGTGCCAGCCAGGAGGGGAACACCGGGGAGCTGTTTTTT
CASQEGNTGELFF
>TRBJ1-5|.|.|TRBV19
TGTGCCAGCCTGCAGGGGTTGGGTGAAAGAGGTCAGCCCCAGCATTTT
CASLQGLGERGQPQHF
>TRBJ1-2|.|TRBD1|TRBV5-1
TGCGCCAGCAGCCGGACAGGATCTCTCTTAGGCGGCTACACCTTC
CASSRTGSLLGGYTF
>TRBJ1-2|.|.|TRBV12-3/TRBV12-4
TGTGCCAGCAAACGAGAGGTGACCTACACCTTC
CASKREVTYTF
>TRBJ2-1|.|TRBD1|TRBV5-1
TGCGCCAGCAGCTTGGGGTTAGGGACAGGGGGGTACAATGAGCAGTTCTTC
CASSLGLGTGGYNEQFF
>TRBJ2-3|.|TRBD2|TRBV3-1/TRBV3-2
TGTGCCAGCAGCCAAGAAATACTAGCGGGACCCACAGATACGCAGTATTTT
CASSQEILAGPTDTQYF
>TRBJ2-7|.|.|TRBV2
TGTGCCAGCAGTGGGGGCAACTCCTACGAGCAGTACTTC
CASSGGNSYEQYF
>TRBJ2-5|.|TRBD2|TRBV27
TGTGCCAGCAGTCTTAGGACTAGCGGGAGGGTAGCGGGTGGGGAGACCCAGTACTTC
CASSLRTSGRVAGGETQYF
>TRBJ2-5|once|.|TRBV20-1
TGCAGTGCTAGTCACACGGGGGGCGGAGAGACCCAGTACTTC
CSASHTGGGETQYF
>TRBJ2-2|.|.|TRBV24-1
TGTGCCACCAGTGATGCCAGGAAATTGAACACCGGGGAGCTGTTTTTT
CATSDARKLNTGELFF
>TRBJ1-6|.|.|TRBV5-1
TGCGCCAGCAGCCCAGACCTTTGGAGAGGGCCGGGGTCACCCCTCCACTTT
CASSPDLWRGPGSPLHF
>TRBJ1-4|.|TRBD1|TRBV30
TGTGCCTGGAGTGTACGGGACAGGGGTCGCGAAAAACTGTTTTTT
CAWSVRDRGREKLFF
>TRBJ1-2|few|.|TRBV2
TGTGCCAGCAGTGACAGTAACAGCTATGGCTACACCTTC
CASSDSNSYGYTF
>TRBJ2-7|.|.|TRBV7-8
TGTGCCAGCAGCTATTCAGGCACCTACGAGCAGTACTTC
CASSYSGTYEQYF
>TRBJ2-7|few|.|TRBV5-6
TGTGCCAGCAGCCTTGACAGACCCTCCTACGAGCAGTACTTC
CASSLDRPSYEQYF
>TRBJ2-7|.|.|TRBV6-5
TGTGCCAGCAGTTGGGCAGAGGAGGGATTCTACGAGCAGTACTTC
CASSWAEEGFYEQYF
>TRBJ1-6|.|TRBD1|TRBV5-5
TGTGCCAGCAGCATAGGACAGGGTTATTCACCCCTCCACTTT
CASSIGQGYSPLHF
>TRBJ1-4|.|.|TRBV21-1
TGTGCCACCGGGACAGGGGGCGCGACTAATGAAAAACTGTTTTTT
CATGTGGATNEKLFF
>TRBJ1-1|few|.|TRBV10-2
TGCGCCAGCCGGGTGTCCGGAGAGAACACTGAAGCTTTCTTT
CASRVSGENTEAFF
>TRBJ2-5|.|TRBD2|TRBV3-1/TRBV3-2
TGTGCCAGCAGCCAAGATAGGGCAGGGGGCGGACTAGCGGGATACCAAGAGACCCAGTACTTC
CASSQDRAGGGLAGYQETQYF
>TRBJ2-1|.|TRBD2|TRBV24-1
TGTGCCACCAGCGAGGGTAGGCTAGCGGGCGTTAAGAATGAGCAGTTCTTC
CATSEGRLAGVKNEQFF